Each of the 21 T cell receptor beta chains below was sequenced from the same sample in a study of T cells in Graves' hyperthyroidism and ophthalmopathy. It was RNA transcripts that yielded the amplified TCR beta CDR3 regions. Using the HTBI primer set, a first-round RT-PCR was run on the TCR CDR3. In TCRdb, the multiplex PCR reads were re-called with MiXCR into one record per CDR3 protein. This table holds 330,000 or so distinct CDR3 sequences, roughly 18% found once. The sample taken for sequencing was blood. The receptors derive from a woman between 35 and 50 years old with Graves' ophthalmopathy.

The chain links TRBV5-6 to TRBJ2-2; D remains unclear. The V and J ends lost 1 base and 4 bases respectively, with 5 bases between them. This CDR3 spans 13 amino acids. Germline V CDR1 and CDR2: SGHDT, YYEEEE. The CDR3 is CASSLIFTGELFF. CDR3 DNA: TGTGCCAGCAGCTTGATATTCACCGGGGAGCTGTTTTTT.

The chain is built from TRBV11-2 and TRBJ2-7, with TRBD1 matching over 9 bases. J lost 6 bases, V lost 4 bases, and 7 bases had no gene match. CDR1 and CDR2 from the germline V gene are SGHAT and FQNNGV. The CDR3 length is 14 residues. CDR3 protein: CASSSLPGQGEQYF. CDR3 sequence (DNA): TGTGCCAGCAGCTCCCTACCGGGACAGGGCGAGCAGTACTTC.

Ten or more counts support this clonotype. The chain carries TRBV7-2 and TRBJ2-7; 11 bases line up with TRBD2. In germline, CDR1 is SGHTA, CDR2 FQGNSA. The J segment lost 6 bases and the V segment lost 5 bases, leaving 12 bases of the junction unmatched. This CDR3 contains 16 residues. In DNA form, the CDR3 reads TGTGCCAGCAGCCCCGGACTAGCGGGCGGTCCGCGCGAGCAGTACTTC. Its translation: CASSPGLAGGPREQYF. The whole variable domain, remainder taken from reference TRBV7-2 and TRBJ2-7, is GAGVSQSPSNKVTEKGKDVELRCDPISGHTALYWYRQSLGQGLEFLIYFQGNSAPDKSGLPSDRFSAERTGGSVSTLTIQRTQQEDSAVYLCASSPGLAGGPREQYFGPGTRLTVT.

This clonotype was seen many times. The gene calls are TRBV5-1 and TRBJ1-1; possible D gene TRBD1, 5 bases. Germline assignment: CDR1 SGHRS and CDR2 YFSETQ. Deletions cut 6 bases from V and 0 bases from J, with 15 bases between. The CDR3 contains 15 residues. The CDR3 DNA is TGCGCCAGCAAAGTGTGGGGGGGGATGAACACTGAAGCTTTCTTT. Protein sequence: CASKVWGGMNTEAFF.

The chain carries TRBV12-3 or TRBV12-4 and TRBJ1-6, with a tentative D call TRBD1 (6 bases). CDR3 length: 15 amino acids. V was clipped by 3 bases and J by 4 bases, with 10 bases between them. CDR3 loop: CASSLDRGYNSPLHF. The CDR3 nucleotides are TGTGCCAGCAGTTTGGACAGAGGGTATAATTCACCCCTCCACTTT.

This clonotype was seen at least ten times. This chain joins TRBV6-2 or TRBV6-3 and TRBJ2-7, with D maybe TRBD2 (6 bases). Trimming shortened V by 1 base and J by 3 bases, and 13 bases separated the two germline ends. Germline lookup yields CDR1 MNHEY and CDR2 SVGEGT. The CDR3 consists of 15 residues. The CDR3 nucleotides read TGTGCCAGCAGTTACTTTTCCGGGAGCGGCTACGAGCAGTACTTC. Encoded protein: CASSYFSGSGYEQYF.

Many counts were recorded for this clonotype. This sequence joins TRBV6-1 and TRBJ2-7; the D is unclear. V lost 4 bases and J lost 4, with 11 bases in between. This CDR3 comprises 13 residues. CDR1 and CDR2 from the germline V gene are MNHNS and SASEGT. CDR3: CASSVPSVYEQYF. Here the CDR3 DNA reads TGTGCCAGCAGTGTTCCCAGCGTGTACGAGCAGTACTTC.

This chain links TRBV6-1 with TRBJ1-3; D is undetermined. CDR3 length equals 13 residues. CDR1 is MNHNS, CDR2 SASEGT, per germline. V lost 1 base to trimming and J lost 5 bases, with 6 bases between them. The CDR3 loop reads CASSEGLRNTIYF. The CDR3 nucleotides are TGTGCCAGCAGTGAAGGGCTTCGAAACACCATATATTTT.

This clonotype was recorded many times. The chain uses TRBV12-3 or TRBV12-4 and TRBJ2-4; TRBD1 matches at 9 bases. There are 16 residues in the CDR3. V gave up 5 bases and J gave up 2 bases; unmatched junction bases: 7. Here the CDR3 DNA reads TGTGCCAGCAGTCTGACCGGGACAGGGTCCAAAAACATTCAGTACTTC. Amino acids: CASSLTGTGSKNIQYF.

This clonotype was counted only a few times. The genes are TRBV12-3 or TRBV12-4 and TRBJ2-7, with TRBD2 matching over 11 bases. This CDR3 spans 15 amino acids. After removal of 6 bases from V and 6 bases from J, the junction contained 10 bases not matched to a gene. The CDR3 is CASSYRTSGLAEQYF. CDR3 DNA sequence: TGTGCCAGCAGCTACCGGACTAGCGGGTTGGCCGAGCAGTACTTC.

The chain employs TRBV28 and TRBJ1-5; 7 bases line up with TRBD1. CDR1 MDHEN and CDR2 SYDVKM come from the germline V gene. The CDR3 is made up of 14 amino acids. The junction had 11 bases not matched to a gene; V was cut back by 6 bases and J by 9 bases. CDR3 region: CASSLDRARRPQHF. For the CDR3, the DNA is TGTGCCAGCAGCCTTGACAGGGCCCGTCGGCCCCAGCATTTT.

The chain uses TRBV6-1 and TRBJ1-1; 7 bases align to TRBD1. The CDR3 spans 13 residues. CDR1 is MNHNS and CDR2 is SASEGT in the germline V gene. The V segment lost 4 bases and the J segment 4 bases; nucleotides outside the gene matches: 3. This chain's CDR3 is CASSAGTVTEAFF. The CDR3 DNA reads TGTGCCAGCAGTGCCGGGACAGTCACTGAAGCTTTCTTT.

This rearrangement joins TRBV28 to TRBJ2-7; 11 positions match TRBD1. This CDR3 comprises 15 residues. V was pared by 7 bases and J by 3 bases, with 8 bases of the junction left unmatched. Germline CDR1 and CDR2: MDHEN and SYDVKM. This CDR3 is CASITPGTGGYEQYF. The DNA of the CDR3 is TGTGCCAGCATTACCCCCGGGACAGGGGGCTACGAGCAGTACTTC.

This clonotype has at least ten counts. The rearrangement uses TRBV6-5 and TRBJ1-2; no clear D. The germline gives CDR1 MNHEY, CDR2 SVGAGI. This CDR3 region has 13 residues. With 7 bases removed from V and 4 bases from J, the gap between germline ends came to 13 bases. The DNA for the CDR3 is TGTGCCAGCATGTCGAGGGAGGGCTATGGCTACACCTTC. Translation: CASMSREGYGYTF.

In this sample, this clonotype turned up many times. V and J are TRBV28 and TRBJ2-6; 7 nucleotides match TRBD1. CDR1 is MDHEN and CDR2 is SYDVKM in the germline V gene. The CDR3 spans 14 residues. V shed 5 bases and J 8 bases; nucleotides not matched to a gene: 6. CDR3: CASSPPGQPNVLTF. Here the CDR3 DNA reads TGTGCCAGCAGTCCCCCGGGACAGCCCAACGTCCTGACTTTC. Drawing the rest from reference TRBV28 and TRBJ2-6, the complete variable domain is DVKVTQSSRYLVKRTGEKVFLECVQDMDHENMFWYRQDPGLGLRLIYFSYDVKMKEKGDIPEGYSVSREKKERFSLILESASTNQTSMYLCASSPPGQPNVLTFGAGSRLTVL.

This clonotype was counted at least ten times. The V and J genes are TRBV20-1 and TRBJ2-7; unclear D gene. This CDR3 spans 13 amino acids. Trimming shortened V by 5 bases and J by 7 bases, and 18 bases separated the two germline ends. Germline CDR1 is DFQATT and CDR2 is SNEGSKA (reference sequence). This chain's CDR3 is CSAVWAVPTEQYF. CDR3 coding DNA: TGCAGTGCTGTCTGGGCGGTGCCTACGGAGCAGTACTTC.

This clonotype was counted many times. V and J are TRBV15 and TRBJ1-5, with D maybe TRBD1 (6 bases). The V and J ends lost 5 bases and 2 bases respectively, with 10 bases between them. From germline, CDR1 is LNHNV and CDR2 YYDKDF (reference sequence). This CDR3 is built from 14 residues. CDR3 amino acids: CATSSRQGNQPQHF. Here the CDR3 DNA reads TGTGCCACCAGCTCAAGACAGGGCAATCAGCCCCAGCATTTT.

This clonotype came up many times. The rearrangement links TRBV9 to TRBJ2-7; 9 bases are a match to TRBD2. Trimming removed 4 bases from V and 4 bases from J; junction bases left unmatched: 9. The CDR3 is 15 amino acids. The germline V gene has CDR1 SGDLS and CDR2 YYNGEE. The chain's CDR3 is CASSPEGGREYEQYF. In DNA form, the CDR3 reads TGTGCCAGCAGCCCCGAAGGCGGGAGGGAGTACGAGCAGTACTTC.

The chain couples TRBV30 to TRBJ1-6, with D possibly matching TRBD1 (6 bases). CDR3 length: 13 residues. Looked up from germline, CDR1 is GTSNPN and CDR2 is SVGIG (reference sequence). Deletions cut 4 bases from V and 7 bases from J, with 11 bases between. The CDR3 region has the DNA TGTGCCTGGACAAGGACAGAAAATTCACCCCTCCACTTT. As protein: CAWTRTENSPLHF.

This clonotype was observed a handful of times. The J gene is TRBJ1-1, the V gene TRBV28, with 10 bases that match TRBD1. The V segment lost 6 bases and the J segment 11 bases; nucleotides outside the gene matches: 12. This CDR3 has 14 amino acids. Germline V gives CDR1 MDHEN, CDR2 SYDVKM. The DNA of the CDR3 is TGTGCCAGCAGATCCGCGACAGGGGGCGTAGGGGCTTTCTTT. Translation gives CASRSATGGVGAFF. The full variable domain, with the rest looked up from reference TRBV28 and TRBJ1-1, is DVKVTQSSRYLVKRTGEKVFLECVQDMDHENMFWYRQDPGLGLRLIYFSYDVKMKEKGDIPEGYSVSREKKERFSLILESASTNQTSMYLCASRSATGGVGAFFGQGTRLTVV.

This clonotype was seen repeatedly, ten times or more. The chain recombines TRBV12-3 or TRBV12-4 with TRBJ1-2; TRBD1 matches 9 bases. The CDR3 runs to 12 residues. The ends lost 6 bases at V and 8 bases at J; junction bases unmatched: 4. CDR3 DNA: TGTGCCAGCAGGGGACAGGGCGGAGGCTACACCTTC. Protein product: CASRGQGGGYTF.